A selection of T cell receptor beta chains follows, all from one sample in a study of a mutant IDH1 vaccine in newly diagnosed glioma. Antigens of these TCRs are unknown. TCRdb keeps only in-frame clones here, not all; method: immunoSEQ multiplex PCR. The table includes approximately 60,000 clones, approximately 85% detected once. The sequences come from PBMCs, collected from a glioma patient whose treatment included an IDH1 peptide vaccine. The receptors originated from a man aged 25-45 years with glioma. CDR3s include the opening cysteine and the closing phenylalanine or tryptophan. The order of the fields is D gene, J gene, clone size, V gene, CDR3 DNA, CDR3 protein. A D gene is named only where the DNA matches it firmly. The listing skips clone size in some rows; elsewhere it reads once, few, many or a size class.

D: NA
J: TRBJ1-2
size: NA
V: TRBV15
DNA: TGTGCCACCAGGCAGGGAGACTATGGCTACACCTTC
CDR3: CATRQGDYGYTF

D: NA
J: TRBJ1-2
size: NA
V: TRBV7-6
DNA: TGTGCCAGCAGCTTAGGAGAAGAGAATAGCTATGGCTACACCTTC
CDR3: CASSLGEENSYGYTF

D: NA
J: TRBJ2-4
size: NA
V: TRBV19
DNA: TGTGCCAGTAGTATCAAGGGGCGCCTGACCAAAAACATTCAGTACTTC
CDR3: CASSIKGRLTKNIQYF

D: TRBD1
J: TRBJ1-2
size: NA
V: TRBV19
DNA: TGTGCCAGTAGTAGGACAGGGGGCGACTTCTCTGGCTACACCTTC
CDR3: CASSRTGGDFSGYTF

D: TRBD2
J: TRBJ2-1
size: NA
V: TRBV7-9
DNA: TGTGCCAGCAGCTCCGGGACTAGCGGGGCTGACAATGAGCAGTTCTTC
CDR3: CASSSGTSGADNEQFF

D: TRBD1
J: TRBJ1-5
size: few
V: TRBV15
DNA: TGTGCCACCAGCAGAGGGACAGGGGGGAGCAATCAGCCCCAGCATTTT
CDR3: CATSRGTGGSNQPQHF

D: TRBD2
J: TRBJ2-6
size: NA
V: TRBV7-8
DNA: TGTGCCAGCAGCTTCGGGGGGACTGGGGCCAACGTCCTGACTTTC
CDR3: CASSFGGTGANVLTF

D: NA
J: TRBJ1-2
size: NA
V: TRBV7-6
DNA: TGTGCCAGCAGCTTAGAGGGGGTGTATGGCTACACCTTC
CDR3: CASSLEGVYGYTF

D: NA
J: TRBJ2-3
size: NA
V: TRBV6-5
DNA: TGTGCCAGCAGTTACGACATGACAGATACGCAGTATTTT
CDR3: CASSYDMTDTQYF

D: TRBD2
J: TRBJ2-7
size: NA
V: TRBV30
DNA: TGTGCCTGGAGTGTAGGAAGCGGGGGCTCCTACGAGCAGTACTTC
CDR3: CAWSVGSGGSYEQYF

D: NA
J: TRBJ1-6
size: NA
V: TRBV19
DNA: TGTGCCAGTAGTGTTGCCACATTGGGCGGGGATATCTGGAATTCACCCCTCCACTTT
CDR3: CASSVATLGGDIWNSPLHF

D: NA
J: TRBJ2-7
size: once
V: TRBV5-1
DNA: TGCGCCAGCAGCTTGGCAACAGGGCAGTTGATCGAGCAGTACTTC
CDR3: CASSLATGQLIEQYF

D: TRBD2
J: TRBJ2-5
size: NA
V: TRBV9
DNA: TGTGCCAGCAGCGTAGCTGGACTAGCGGGGGCGCCGGAGTACTTC
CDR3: CASSVAGLAGAPEYF

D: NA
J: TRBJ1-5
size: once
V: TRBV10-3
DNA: TGTGCCATCTCACAGGGACCTAGTCAGCCCCAGCATTTT
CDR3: CAISQGPSQPQHF

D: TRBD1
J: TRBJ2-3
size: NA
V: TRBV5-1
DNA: TGCGCCAGCAGCTCTGTCGGGACAGGGGCAGATACGCAGTATTTT
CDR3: CASSSVGTGADTQYF

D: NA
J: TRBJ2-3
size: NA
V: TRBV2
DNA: TGTGCCAGCACCTACAGGGTGACAGATACGCAGTATTTT
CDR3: CASTYRVTDTQYF

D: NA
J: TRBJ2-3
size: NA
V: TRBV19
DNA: TGTGCCAGTGTTTCCGCGGATGGGACAGATACGCAGTATTTT
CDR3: CASVSADGTDTQYF

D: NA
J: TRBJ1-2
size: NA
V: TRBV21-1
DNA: TGTGCCAGCACCCCTAGGGACCCTAACTATGGCTACACCTTC
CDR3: CASTPRDPNYGYTF

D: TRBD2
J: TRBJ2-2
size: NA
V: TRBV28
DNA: TGTGCCAGCAAGGTGGTAGCGGGGGACGCGAACACCGGGGAGCTGTTTTTT
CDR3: CASKVVAGDANTGELFF

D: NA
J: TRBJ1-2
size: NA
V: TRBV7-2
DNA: TGTGCCAGCAGCTTGACAGTCCGTAACTATGGCTACACCTTC
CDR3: CASSLTVRNYGYTF

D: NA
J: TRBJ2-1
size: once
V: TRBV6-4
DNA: TGTGCCAGCAGTGACGTGGGGGATGCCTACAATGAGCAGTTCTTC
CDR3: CASSDVGDAYNEQFF

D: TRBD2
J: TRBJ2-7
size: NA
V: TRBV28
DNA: TGTGCCAGCAGTTTAGGGGCTCGGGTTAGCGGGGGGTACGAGCAGTACTTC
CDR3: CASSLGARVSGGYEQYF

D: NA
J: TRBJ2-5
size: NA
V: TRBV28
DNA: TGTGCCAGCAGTTTATATCAACAAGAGACCCAGTACTTC
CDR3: CASSLYQQETQYF

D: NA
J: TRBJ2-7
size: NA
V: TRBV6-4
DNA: TGTGCCAGCAGTGACTCGCTCGAGGCCCACCAGTACTTC
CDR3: CASSDSLEAHQYF

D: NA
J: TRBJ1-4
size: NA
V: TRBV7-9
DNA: TGTGCCAGCAGCTTTCCGTCGACAACTAATGAAAAACTGTTTTTT
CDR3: CASSFPSTTNEKLFF

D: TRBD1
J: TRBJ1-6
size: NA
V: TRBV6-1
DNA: TGTGCCAGCAGTGAAGTCAAGGACAGGGTTTCACCCCTCCACTTT
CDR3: CASSEVKDRVSPLHF

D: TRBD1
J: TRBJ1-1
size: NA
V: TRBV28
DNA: TGTGCCAGCAGTTCCGGGACAGGGTACACTGAAGCTTTCTTT
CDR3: CASSSGTGYTEAFF

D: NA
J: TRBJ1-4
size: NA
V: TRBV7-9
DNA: TGTGCCAGCAGCTTAGCCTCTACGGGGGGAAAACTGTTTTTT
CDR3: CASSLASTGGKLFF

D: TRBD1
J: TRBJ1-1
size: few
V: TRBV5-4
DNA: TGTGCCAGCAGCTGGCCGGACAGGGGCACTGAAGCTTTCTTT
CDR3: CASSWPDRGTEAFF

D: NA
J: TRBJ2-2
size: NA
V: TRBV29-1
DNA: TGCAGCGGGGCTGGGGGATCCGGGGAGCTGTTTTTT
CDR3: CSGAGGSGELFF

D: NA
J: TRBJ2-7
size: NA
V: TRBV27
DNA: TGTGCCAGCAGTTCTTATAAGGACTCCTACGAGCAGTACTTC
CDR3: CASSSYKDSYEQYF

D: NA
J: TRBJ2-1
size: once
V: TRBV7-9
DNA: TGTGCCAGCAGCTTAGCGTCAGTGGCAAGGTCTGAGCAGTTCTTC
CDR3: CASSLASVARSEQFF

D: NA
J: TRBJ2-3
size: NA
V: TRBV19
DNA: TGTGCCAGTAGTAAACCCCCGGGCCCAGGGTGGGCGGATACGCAGTATTTT
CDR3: CASSKPPGPGWADTQYF

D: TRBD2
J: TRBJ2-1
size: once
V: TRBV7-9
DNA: TGTGCCAGCAGCCCGAGCGGGGGGGCTAACAATGAGCAGTTCTTC
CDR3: CASSPSGGANNEQFF

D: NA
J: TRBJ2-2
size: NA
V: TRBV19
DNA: TGTGCCAGTAGTATAAGACAGGCGGAGCTGTTTTTT
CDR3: CASSIRQAELFF

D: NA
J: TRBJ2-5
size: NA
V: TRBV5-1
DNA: TGCGCCAGCAGCTTGGTTCCCGGTCCCGCAGAGACCCAGTACTTC
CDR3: CASSLVPGPAETQYF

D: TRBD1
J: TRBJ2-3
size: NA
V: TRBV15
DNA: TGTGCCACCAGCAGACCCACGGACAGGGCCAACCCCCTTCTCACAGATACGCAGTATTTT
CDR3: CATSRPTDRANPLLTDTQYF

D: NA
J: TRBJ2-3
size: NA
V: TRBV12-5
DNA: TGTGCTGGATCACGCCGGGACTCTTACACAGATACGCAGTATTTT
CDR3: CAGSRRDSYTDTQYF

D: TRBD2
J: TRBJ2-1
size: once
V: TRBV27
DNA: TGTGCCAGCAGGGGGCGGGGGGGCTCCTACAATGAGCAGTTCTTC
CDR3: CASRGRGGSYNEQFF

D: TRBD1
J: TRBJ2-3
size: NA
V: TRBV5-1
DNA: TGCGCCAGCAGCTTGGCGGGGGGACAGGGCCTCACAGATACGCAGTATTTT
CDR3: CASSLAGGQGLTDTQYF

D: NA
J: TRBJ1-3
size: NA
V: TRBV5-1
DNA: TGCGCCAGCAGCGCCTCACCTCAGGGGCTATCTGGAAACACCATATATTTT
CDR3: CASSASPQGLSGNTIYF

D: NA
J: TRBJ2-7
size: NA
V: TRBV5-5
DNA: TGTGCCAGCAACCGGCCTTTCCTCGAGCAGTACTTC
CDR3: CASNRPFLEQYF

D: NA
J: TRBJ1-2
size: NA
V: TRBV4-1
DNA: TGCGCCAGCAGCCACAACAGGGACCCCTATGGCTACACCTTC
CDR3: CASSHNRDPYGYTF

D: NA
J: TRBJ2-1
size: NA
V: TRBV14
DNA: TGTGCCAGCAGCCAAGATGGTCAGGATTCCTACAATGAGCAGTTCTTC
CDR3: CASSQDGQDSYNEQFF

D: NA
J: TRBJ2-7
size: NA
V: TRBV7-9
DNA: TGTGCCAGCAGCGAGGGCCGGAGAGAGCAGTACTTC
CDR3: CASSEGRREQYF